A selection of T cell receptor beta chains follows, all from one sample in a study of human T cells and chemical hapten exposure. TCRdb analysed the RACE reads with MiXCR anew, one entry per CDR3 protein. The sample includes around 380,000 distinct CDR3 sequences, over 5% of them seen just once. The input for sequencing was whole blood, taken in connection with sensitization to the hapten diphenylcyclopropenone (DPC). The receptor source for this set is a woman younger than 35 with alopecia areata. Some clones in this sample may be carry-over from other donors' samples. The conserved cysteine and the conserved F or W are not part of the CDR3 here. Fields, in order: J gene, clone size, V gene, CDR3 protein. Rows give clone size only sometimes, using once, few, many, or a class for an expanded clone.

>TRBJ2-3|NA|TRBV20-1
SARGERGFTQY
>TRBJ1-2|few|TRBV5-6
ASSRGSLYYGYT
>TRBJ1-5|few|TRBV19
ASSIEPYNQPQH
>TRBJ2-3|many|TRBV7-9
ASSLGRESSDTQY
>TRBJ2-6|NA|TRBV6-4
ASSPGPPGSSGANVLT
>TRBJ1-2|few|TRBV2
ASSDQGANYGYT
>TRBJ1-5|many|TRBV6-5
ASRSGQGAGQPQH
>TRBJ1-4|NA|TRBV27
ASRARYRDGGEKLF
>TRBJ2-3|few|TRBV20-1
SASAGGPSTDTQY
>TRBJ2-5|NA|TRBV28
ASSLMGSQETQY
>TRBJ2-5|NA|TRBV5-5
ASRRGAGVETQY
>TRBJ2-1|few|TRBV3-1
ASSPGLGSYNEQF
>TRBJ1-1|many|TRBV29-1
SVVGRGHGNTEAF
>TRBJ2-3|many|TRBV29-1
SALPWGDTQY
>TRBJ2-5|NA|TRBV5-4
ASTLRLAGEETQY
>TRBJ2-7|NA|TRBV15
ATSSRRVFDEQY
>TRBJ2-3|NA|TRBV4-2
ASSQDGDRGDTQY
>TRBJ2-3|many|TRBV28
ASSPYRGPTDTQY
>TRBJ1-2|NA|TRBV6-6
ASSYSEGYYGYT
>TRBJ1-5|few|TRBV10-3
AISGDRANQPQH
>TRBJ2-3|NA|TRBV11-1
ASSLRSATDTQY
>TRBJ2-2|few|TRBV7-8
ASSLGGGGNTGELF
>TRBJ2-2|many|TRBV5-5
ASSLGYTGELF
>TRBJ2-1|many|TRBV5-5
ASSRYQSSYNEQF
>TRBJ1-1|NA|TRBV6-4
ASSDSSRSNTEAF
>TRBJ2-7|many|TRBV5-1
ASSLVSAGYEQY
>TRBJ1-1|few|TRBV7-2
ASSLALVGDTEAF
>TRBJ1-5|many|TRBV27
ASSLSIHTMRAQH
>TRBJ1-1|many|TRBV4-2
ASSQDPGRSGTEAF
>TRBJ1-1|many|TRBV7-2
ASSSNPRTGSTR
>TRBJ2-5|NA|TRBV12-3/TRBV12-4
ASKGREETQY
>TRBJ1-4|few|TRBV20-1
SARSSGRVNEKLF
>TRBJ2-1|few|TRBV6-5
ASRRPSWGSYNEQF
>TRBJ2-4|many|TRBV12-3/TRBV12-4
ASSRPWGLSKNIQY
>TRBJ2-1|few|TRBV29-1
SVETRQGAYNEQF
>TRBJ1-2|few|TRBV7-9
ASSLGDRAAGYT
>TRBJ2-2|NA|TRBV10-1
ASSEYRHRNTGELF
>TRBJ1-5|many|TRBV6-6
ASSPPRRDQPQH
>TRBJ1-5|many|TRBV2
ASSEEEQVGQH
>TRBJ2-1|NA|TRBV12-3/TRBV12-4
ASSAMGTSGGNEQF
>TRBJ1-4|few|TRBV6-6
ASSWSRDRGEKLF